The rows below give T cell receptor beta chains drawn from one sample of a study of cytomegalovirus exposure and HLA in healthy donors. Only in-frame clones appear in the TCRdb table, and some are missing; sequencing was by immunoSEQ multiplex PCR. The repertoire includes under 300,000 clones, 70% to 90% of them detected once, and roughly 1.2% sits in the top ten. Sample: PBMCs. The receptors were gathered from a woman under 40 in good health and CMV-seropositive. Both conserved end residues are part of each CDR3. A D gene is named only where the DNA matches it firmly. Not every row has a clone size; where given, it reads once, few, many or a size class.

length: 17; size: .; D: TRBD2; V: TRBV5-1; J: TRBJ2-5; DNA: TGCGCCAGCAGCTGGGACCTAGCGGGAGGGGAACAAGAGACCCAGTACTTC; CDR3: CASSWDLAGGEQETQYF
length: 12; size: .; D: .; V: TRBV19; J: TRBJ1-3; DNA: TGTGCCAGTAGTATCGGAGCATACACCATATATTTT; CDR3: CASSIGAYTIYF
length: 10; size: .; D: .; V: TRBV20-1; J: TRBJ1-1; DNA: TGCAGTGCTAGTAACAGAGAAGCTTTCTTT; CDR3: CSASNREAFF
length: 15; size: few; D: TRBD1; V: TRBV5-1; J: TRBJ2-7; DNA: TGCGCCAGCAGCTTGGAGGGACAGGGGAACTACGAGCAGTACTTC; CDR3: CASSLEGQGNYEQYF
length: 15; size: .; D: .; V: TRBV9; J: TRBJ1-1; DNA: TGTGCCAGCAGCGCGAAACAGGTCACGAACACTGAAGCTTTCTTT; CDR3: CASSAKQVTNTEAFF
length: 16; size: .; D: .; V: TRBV11-2; J: TRBJ1-1; DNA: TGTGCCAGCAGCTTGGGGTTGGCTGGGGGGAGGACTGAAGCTTTCTTT; CDR3: CASSLGLAGGRTEAFF
length: 14; size: few; D: .; V: TRBV30; J: TRBJ1-4; DNA: TGTGCCTGGAGTGTCTCTTCGGCTAGTGAAAAACTGTTTTTT; CDR3: CAWSVSSASEKLFF
length: 14; size: .; D: TRBD2; V: TRBV11-1; J: TRBJ2-3; DNA: TGTGCCAGCAGTGGGACAGTTAGCGGGAGGTCGCAGTATTTT; CDR3: CASSGTVSGRSQYF
length: 14; size: .; D: .; V: TRBV5-1; J: TRBJ1-1; DNA: TGCGCCAGCAGCTTGGGGGAGGGGTTTGATGAAGCTTTCTTT; CDR3: CASSLGEGFDEAFF
length: 15; size: .; D: TRBD2; V: TRBV7-8; J: TRBJ2-3; DNA: TGTGCCAGCAGCTTAGAGGGACTAGCGACAGATACGCAGTATTTT; CDR3: CASSLEGLATDTQYF
length: 19; size: .; D: .; V: TRBV5-6; J: TRBJ2-6; DNA: TGTGCCAGCAGCTTCACTGCCCCCACAGGCGCCTCTGGGGCCAACGTCCTGACTTTC; CDR3: CASSFTAPTGASGANVLTF
length: 13; size: .; D: .; V: TRBV9; J: TRBJ2-7; DNA: TGTGCCAGCAGCAAACTAGGATCCTACGAGCAGTACTTC; CDR3: CASSKLGSYEQYF
length: 14; size: few; D: .; V: TRBV29-1; J: TRBJ1-2; DNA: TGCAGCGTTGTTCCTAGGCCCCCTAACTATGGCTACACCTTC; CDR3: CSVVPRPPNYGYTF
length: 15; size: few; D: .; V: TRBV4-1; J: TRBJ1-1; DNA: TGCGCCAGCAGCCAGACAACCCTGGGGAACACTGAAGCTTTCTTT; CDR3: CASSQTTLGNTEAFF
length: 14; size: .; D: TRBD1; V: TRBV6-6; J: TRBJ1-1; DNA: TGTGCCAGCAGCCCAACAGGGGGGGGCACTGAAGCTTTCTTT; CDR3: CASSPTGGGTEAFF
length: 16; size: few; D: .; V: TRBV14; J: TRBJ1-3; DNA: TGTGCCAGCCGCCAACGCAGGGCCGGCGCTGGAAACACCATATATTTT; CDR3: CASRQRRAGAGNTIYF
length: 13; size: .; D: .; V: TRBV5-4; J: TRBJ2-2; DNA: TGTGCCAGCAGCCCTCAGGGGGGCGGGGAGCTGTTTTTT; CDR3: CASSPQGGGELFF
length: 13; size: .; D: .; V: TRBV30; J: TRBJ2-5; DNA: TGTGCCTGGAGCTTTAGGGGTTATGAGACCCAGTACTTC; CDR3: CAWSFRGYETQYF
length: 11; size: few; D: .; V: TRBV2; J: TRBJ1-2; DNA: TGTGCCAGCACCCGGAACTATGGCTACACCTTC; CDR3: CASTRNYGYTF
length: 14; size: .; D: TRBD2; V: TRBV10-3; J: TRBJ2-1; DNA: TGTGCCATCAGTGACCTAGCGGAGTACAATGAGCAGTTCTTC; CDR3: CAISDLAEYNEQFF
length: 15; size: .; D: TRBD2; V: TRBV9; J: TRBJ2-7; DNA: TGTGCCAGCAGCGGGGGGGGTGCAAGCTCCTACGAGCAGTACTTC; CDR3: CASSGGGASSYEQYF
length: 15; size: .; D: .; V: TRBV15; J: TRBJ1-1; DNA: TGTGCCACCACCCAGAACGGGGGGCAGGACACTGAAGCTTTCTTT; CDR3: CATTQNGGQDTEAFF
length: 16; size: once; D: TRBD2; V: TRBV11-2; J: TRBJ2-1; DNA: TGTGCCAGCAGCGCAACTAGCGGGAGCACCTACAATGAGCAGTTCTTC; CDR3: CASSATSGSTYNEQFF
length: 17; size: .; D: TRBD1; V: TRBV27; J: TRBJ2-1; DNA: TGTGCCAGCAGTTTAAAAACGGGGACAGGGTATGTCCATGAGCAGTTCTTC; CDR3: CASSLKTGTGYVHEQFF
length: 13; size: .; D: .; V: TRBV2; J: TRBJ1-5; DNA: TGTGCCTCTAAGGAGGGCGAGATTCCGCCCCAGCATTTT; CDR3: CASKEGEIPPQHF
length: 14; size: .; D: TRBD1; V: TRBV6-6; J: TRBJ2-2; DNA: TGTGCCAGCAGTTCGACAGGGACAACCGGGGAGCTGTTTTTT; CDR3: CASSSTGTTGELFF
length: 11; size: few; D: .; V: TRBV7-8; J: TRBJ2-7; DNA: TGTGCCAGCAGCTCGGCACTACCGCAGTACTTC; CDR3: CASSSALPQYF
length: 14; size: .; D: TRBD1; V: TRBV10-3; J: TRBJ1-1; DNA: TGTGCCATCGGGGACAGGGGATTGAACACTGAAGCTTTCTTT; CDR3: CAIGDRGLNTEAFF
length: 13; size: .; D: TRBD2; V: TRBV19; J: TRBJ2-5; DNA: TGTGCCAGTAGTTCTGGACTAGTCGAGACCCAGTACTTC; CDR3: CASSSGLVETQYF
length: 17; size: .; D: TRBD2; V: TRBV7-9; J: TRBJ2-6; DNA: TGTGCCAGCACGATAGCGGGAGGGCCGTCTGGGGCCAACGTCCTGACTTTC; CDR3: CASTIAGGPSGANVLTF
length: 12; size: .; D: .; V: TRBV6-6; J: TRBJ2-7; DNA: TGTGCCAGCAGCCCCCTTATTGAGGAGCAGTACTTC; CDR3: CASSPLIEEQYF
length: 13; size: once; D: .; V: TRBV29-1; J: TRBJ1-1; DNA: TGCAGCGTTGAATTTCAGATCAACACTGAAGCTTTCTTT; CDR3: CSVEFQINTEAFF
length: 13; size: .; D: .; V: TRBV11-2; J: TRBJ1-2; DNA: TGTGCCAGTGGGAGGCAGGAAGGCTATGGCTACACCTTC; CDR3: CASGRQEGYGYTF
length: 16; size: .; D: TRBD1; V: TRBV27; J: TRBJ1-1; DNA: TGTGCCAGCAGTCCTAGACAGGGTGTGTGGGACACTGAAGCTTTCTTT; CDR3: CASSPRQGVWDTEAFF
length: 17; size: .; D: TRBD2; V: TRBV28; J: TRBJ2-3; DNA: TGTGCCAGCAGTCCCCGGGGCGGGGGGCCGATTGATGATACGCAGTATTTT; CDR3: CASSPRGGGPIDDTQYF
length: 12; size: .; D: .; V: TRBV2; J: TRBJ1-2; DNA: TGTGCCAGCAAATCAACCACAGCTGTTTACACCTTC; CDR3: CASKSTTAVYTF
length: 14; size: once; D: .; V: TRBV27; J: TRBJ1-1; DNA: TGTGCCAGCAGTTCTTTGGACAGTAGAGCTGAAGCTTTCTTT; CDR3: CASSSLDSRAEAFF
length: 13; size: .; D: TRBD1; V: TRBV18; J: TRBJ1-1; DNA: TGTGCCAGCTCAGCATTGACAGGGTCTGAAGCTTTCTTT; CDR3: CASSALTGSEAFF
length: 15; size: .; D: TRBD1; V: TRBV9; J: TRBJ1-1; DNA: TGTGCCAGCAGCGTAGGACAGGGGGCTCACACTGAAGCTTTCTTT; CDR3: CASSVGQGAHTEAFF
length: 16; size: once; D: TRBD1; V: TRBV19; J: TRBJ2-1; DNA: TGTGCCAGTAGTATTTCTTCGGGACAGGGGGTTTATGAGCAGTTCTTC; CDR3: CASSISSGQGVYEQFF
length: 17; size: .; D: TRBD2; V: TRBV30; J: TRBJ2-1; DNA: TGTGCCGGCGACAGCCTTTCAAGCGGGAGGGCCAGCAATGAGCAGTTCTTC; CDR3: CAGDSLSSGRASNEQFF
length: 14; size: .; D: .; V: TRBV5-1; J: TRBJ2-1; DNA: TGCGCCACATCGCTAGATTACTCCTACAATGAGCAGTTCTTC; CDR3: CATSLDYSYNEQFF
length: 17; size: .; D: .; V: TRBV11-2; J: TRBJ2-3; DNA: TGTGCCAGCAGCTTCAACGGGCAGGACTATTGGGGGGATACGCAGTATTTT; CDR3: CASSFNGQDYWGDTQYF
length: 16; size: .; D: .; V: TRBV9; J: TRBJ2-5; DNA: TGTGCCAGCAGCGTAACCTTGGAGGGCAGGAAAGAGACCCAGTACTTC; CDR3: CASSVTLEGRKETQYF
length: 12; size: .; D: .; V: TRBV5-4; J: TRBJ1-1; DNA: TGTGCCAGCAGCCCCGGGTCGGCTGAAGCTTTCTTT; CDR3: CASSPGSAEAFF
length: 15; size: .; D: .; V: TRBV18; J: TRBJ1-1; DNA: TGTGCCAGCTCACCACAGTCCGGGATGAACACTGAAGCTTTCTTT; CDR3: CASSPQSGMNTEAFF
length: 15; size: once; D: TRBD2; V: TRBV5-1; J: TRBJ2-3; DNA: TGCGCCAGCAGCGAGGGACTAGCCGATGGAAATACGCAGTATTTT; CDR3: CASSEGLADGNTQYF
length: 16; size: .; D: TRBD1; V: TRBV14; J: TRBJ2-7; DNA: TGTGCCAGCAGCCAAGCAGGGGGACAGGGGGCCTACGAGCAGTACTTC; CDR3: CASSQAGGQGAYEQYF
length: 16; size: once; D: TRBD1; V: TRBV5-1; J: TRBJ2-5; DNA: TGCGCCAGCAGCCCAACACCCGGACAGGGACAAGAGACCCAGTACTTC; CDR3: CASSPTPGQGQETQYF
length: 18; size: once; D: TRBD2; V: TRBV25-1; J: TRBJ2-1; DNA: TGTGCCAGCAGTGAATTTATGGTGGTAGCGGGGGGGTACAATGAGCAGTTCTTC; CDR3: CASSEFMVVAGGYNEQFF
length: 13; size: .; D: .; V: TRBV27; J: TRBJ1-5; DNA: TGTGCCAGCAGTTTATCACTAAATCAGCCCCAGCATTTT; CDR3: CASSLSLNQPQHF
length: 14; size: .; D: .; V: TRBV19; J: TRBJ2-2; DNA: TGTGCCAGCACGAACAGGAGGAACACCGGGGAGCTGTTTTTT; CDR3: CASTNRRNTGELFF
length: 18; size: .; D: TRBD1; V: TRBV19; J: TRBJ1-1; DNA: TGTGCCAGTATCTACCGGACAGGGGCAAAACCGGGGAACACTGAAGCTTTCTTT; CDR3: CASIYRTGAKPGNTEAFF
length: 17; size: .; D: .; V: TRBV4-1; J: TRBJ1-2; DNA: TGCGCCAGCAGCCAAGAACCGTTCAAGGGAGGGAAGAACGGCTACACCTTC; CDR3: CASSQEPFKGGKNGYTF